These T cell receptor beta chains were read from a single sample in a study of cytomegalovirus exposure and HLA in healthy donors. Clones were sequenced by immunoSEQ multiplex PCR, and TCRdb holds only the in-frame ones, with some missing. The table includes around 200,000 clones, about 80% detected once. Sample: PBMCs. The receptors originated from a woman aged 50 to 60 in good health and CMV-seropositive. The conserved cysteine and the conserved F or W are not part of the CDR3 here.

j_call,v_call,cdr3_aa
TRBJ2-1,TRBV5-1,ASSRDRPYNEQF
TRBJ2-7,TRBV5-1,ASSLEVDRVYEQY
TRBJ1-2,TRBV7-9,ASSLRQGVAYGYT
TRBJ1-1,TRBV5-1,ASSLIQEGAAEAF
TRBJ1-1,TRBV5-3,ASIGRVNTEAF
TRBJ1-2,TRBV7-9,ASSFDLNNYGYT
TRBJ2-3,TRBV5-1,ASSSDRDTDTQY
TRBJ2-4,TRBV5-1,ASSLEGAYPKNIQY
TRBJ2-7,TRBV2,ASSEEAGTYEQY
TRBJ2-6,TRBV6-1,ATTVPGANVLT
TRBJ1-2,TRBV27,ASSQGTGAGYT
TRBJ2-1,TRBV5-1,ASSPTGVLNEQF
TRBJ1-4,TRBV7-9,ASSYASGGTNEKLF
TRBJ2-5,TRBV4-1,ASSPRSGGAQETQY
TRBJ2-5,TRBV7-2,ASSAGRGQETQY
TRBJ1-6,TRBV30,AWSGQNNSPLH
TRBJ1-2,TRBV6-5,ASRGTGALYGYT
TRBJ2-5,TRBV11-2,ASSLNGGSQETQY
TRBJ1-6,TRBV7-9,ASSPQGAVYNSPLH
TRBJ1-2,TRBV15,ATSRGGTGGAGYGYT
TRBJ2-3,TRBV25-1,ASSESGTNTDTQY
TRBJ1-3,TRBV19,ASSTTSGNTIY
TRBJ1-1,TRBV7-2,ASSLASGSYTEAF
TRBJ1-1,TRBV7-9,ASSLVRSTPEGGEAF
TRBJ1-2,TRBV6-5,ASRPSYGYT
TRBJ1-4,TRBV20-1,SASILEKLF
TRBJ1-1,TRBV4-3,ASSHLESRTEAF
TRBJ1-2,TRBV29-1,SVEEGGNPYGYT
TRBJ1-3,TRBV19,ASSIMRGTGNTIY
TRBJ1-5,TRBV5-1,ASSLDEGGDQPQH
TRBJ2-5,TRBV7-9,ASSLGGQVLETQY
TRBJ1-1,TRBV6-5,ASSYSAGGNTEAF
TRBJ2-1,TRBV5-6,ASSEQGLTYNEQF
TRBJ1-1,TRBV10-3,AISESGGWDTEAF
TRBJ1-2,TRBV6-1,ASSYREGSYGYT
TRBJ2-1,TRBV6-5,ASSSPDNPRDEQF
TRBJ2-2,TRBV4-3,ASSQVPAGGTTGELF
TRBJ2-3,TRBV4-2,ASSQEWGQGASSTDTQY
TRBJ2-7,TRBV4-1,ASSLGQVDYEQY
TRBJ2-1,TRBV23-1,ASSQSSPRTGYNEQF
TRBJ1-5,TRBV15,ATSRDPGTNNQPQH
TRBJ2-2,TRBV7-9,ASSANRDTGELF
TRBJ1-3,TRBV28,ASSLGWGAGNTIY
TRBJ2-2,TRBV7-3,ASSSQTSGTNTGELF
TRBJ1-5,TRBV19,ASRIAGRGGNQPQH
TRBJ1-5,TRBV5-1,ASSQPDRYQPQH
TRBJ2-1,TRBV5-4,ASSLVQGLNEQF
TRBJ2-7,TRBV30,AWSVTDFPYEQY
TRBJ1-1,TRBV19,ASSVRDDTEAF